A single sample is the source of the 10 T cell receptor beta chains below, sequenced in a study of blood T cell repertoires in COVID-19. The assay was immunoSEQ multiplex PCR, and TCRdb's table has in-frame clones only and misses some. The top ten hold roughly 8.3% of the sample, which has more than 110,000 clones, about 84% seen once. Sequencing was done on a sample of peripheral blood. The receptors stem from a woman older than 75 in a cohort sampled during active or convalescent COVID-19.

The rearrangement uses TRBV5-1 and TRBJ1-2; D is uncertain. V lost 1 base, J lost 8 bases, and 12 bases lay in between. Germline V gives CDR1 SGHRS, CDR2 YFSETQ. The CDR3 extends over 13 amino acids. As DNA, the CDR3 is TGCGCCAGCAGCTTGTTAGGCGAGGGCGGCTACACCTTC. This gives the protein CASSLLGEGGYTF.

The chain carries TRBV28 and TRBJ2-2; a weak D match, TRBD2 (5 bases). Germline CDR1 is MDHEN and CDR2 is SYDVKM. The CDR3 contains 13 residues. Deletions cut 7 bases from V and 8 bases from J, with 14 bases between. CDR3 coding DNA: TGTGCCAGCACCCCGAACCCGGGAGGGGAGCTGTTTTTT. Amino acid sequence: CASTPNPGGELFF.

The table lists this clone with a count of one. J is TRBJ1-5 and V is TRBV19; 7 nucleotides agree with TRBD1. In germline, CDR1 is LNHDA, CDR2 SQIVND (reference sequence). The length of the CDR3 is 14 residues. The trim removed 4 bases at V and 8 bases at J, leaving 8 bases unmatched. CDR3 region: CASSKTGQDKPQHF. The CDR3 DNA follows: TGTGCCAGTAGTAAGACAGGGCAAGATAAGCCCCAGCATTTT.

This clone was seen more than once but under ten times. The V call is TRBV7-5, the J call TRBJ2-7; the table calls TRBD2, which could not be checked here. TRBV7-5 is a listed pseudogene. CDR3 length: 16 amino acids. CDR3 loop: CARSLGRAGGQLEQYF. The CDR3 coding sequence is TGTGCCAGAAGCTTAGGACGAGCGGGGGGGCAATTAGAGCAGTACTTC.

V usage is TRBV18 and J usage is TRBJ2-5, with D perhaps TRBD2 (6 bases). The germline V and J ends were trimmed by 2 bases and 5 bases, with 12 bases remaining between them. From germline, CDR1 is KGHSH and CDR2 LQKENI. This CDR3 spans 14 amino acids. CDR3 loop: CASSPYLAHETQYF. The CDR3 nucleotides read TGTGCCAGCTCACCATACCTAGCGCACGAGACCCAGTACTTC.

This clone was detected only a few times. The rearrangement links TRBV7-2 to TRBJ2-1; D ambiguous. CDR1 and CDR2 (germline): SGHTA, FQGNSA. This CDR3 has 13 residues. Trimming stripped 5 bases from V and 7 bases from J, with 12 bases between. For the CDR3, the DNA is TGTGCCAGCAGCCAATCGAGCGCGAATGAGCAGTTCTTC. This gives the protein CASSQSSANEQFF.

The chain is built from TRBV7-3 and TRBJ2-3; the match to TRBD2 covers 9 bases. The CDR3 length is 15 residues. Germline V CDR1 and CDR2: SGHTA, FQGTGA. Trimming cost V 2 bases and J 6 bases; bases outside gene matches: 6. CDR3 coding DNA: TGTGCCAGCAGCTTAGCGGGGGGGCCGCGGGATACGCAGTATTTT. It specifies CASSLAGGPRDTQYF.

The genes are TRBV19 and TRBJ1-1, with D tentatively TRBD1 (6 bases). CDR1 LNHDA and CDR2 SQIVND come from the germline V gene (reference sequence). The CDR3 has 16 amino acids. Trimming removed 3 bases from V and 10 bases from J, with 24 bases in between. CDR3 protein: CASSILLVTGRGGAFF. The DNA for the CDR3 is TGTGCCAGTAGTATTCTGCTCGTAACAGGGAGGGGAGGAGCTTTCTTT. The full variable domain, in which reference TRBV19 and TRBJ1-1 provide the parts outside the CDR3, is DGGITQSPKYLFRKEGQNVTLSCEQNLNHDAMYWYRQDPGQGLRLIYYSQIVNDFQKGDIAEGYSVSREKKESFPLTVTSAQKNPTAFYLCASSILLVTGRGGAFFGQGTRLTVV.

The V gene is TRBV5-1, the J gene TRBJ1-4; 9 nucleotides align to TRBD1. The CDR3 is 16 amino acids. Germline trimming cut 4 bases from V and 1 base from J; bases unmatched to any gene: 5. CDR1 is SGHRS and CDR2 is YFSETQ in the germline V gene. This chain's CDR3 is CASSGDRARTNEKLFF. In DNA form, the CDR3 reads TGCGCCAGCAGCGGGGACAGGGCTCGAACTAATGAAAAACTGTTTTTT. Full variable domain (missing parts from reference TRBV5-1 and TRBJ1-4): KAGVTQTPRYLIKTRGQQVTLSCSPISGHRSVSWYQQTPGQGLQFLFEYFSETQRNKGNFPGRFSGRQFSNSRSEMNVSTLELGDSALYLCASSGDRARTNEKLFFGSGTQLSVL.

The genes are TRBV7-9 and TRBJ2-3, with TRBD2 matching over 8 bases. The germline gives CDR1 SEHNR, CDR2 FQNEAQ (reference sequence). Trimming cost V 8 bases and J 3 bases; bases outside gene matches: 22. The CDR3 length is 19 residues. CDR3 bases: TGTGCCAGCTCACGTACGGGACTAGGGGTGCTTTCGGTGACAGATACGCAGTATTTT. It translates to CASSRTGLGVLSVTDTQYF.